These T cell receptor beta chains were read from a single sample in a study of cytomegalovirus exposure and HLA in healthy donors. Profiled with immunoSEQ multiplex PCR; TCRdb holds only in-frame clones, not every one. The sample consists of about 110,000 clones, approximately 94% of them appearing once. Specimen: PBMCs. The receptors derive from a woman aged 18-30 years in good health and CMV-seronegative. Both conserved end residues are part of each CDR3. The D gene is left open where the match is weak. Only some rows state a clone size, as once, few, many or a class for expanded clones.

v_call: TRBV5-1; clone_size: .; j_call: TRBJ2-1; cdr3_length: 14; d_call: TRBD1; cdr3_nt: TGCGCCAGCAGCGGGACAGGGCATTACAATGAGCAGTTCTTC; cdr3_aa: CASSGTGHYNEQFF
v_call: TRBV4-3; clone_size: .; j_call: TRBJ1-2; cdr3_length: 15; d_call: .; cdr3_nt: TGCGCCAGCAGCCAATTTCAAACATCCAACTATGGCTACACCTTC; cdr3_aa: CASSQFQTSNYGYTF
v_call: TRBV28; clone_size: once; j_call: TRBJ2-7; cdr3_length: 14; d_call: TRBD1; cdr3_nt: TGTGCCAGCAGTTCAGGCGACAGGGTCTACGAGCAGTACTTC; cdr3_aa: CASSSGDRVYEQYF
v_call: TRBV7-9; clone_size: .; j_call: TRBJ2-7; cdr3_length: 14; d_call: TRBD2; cdr3_nt: TGTGCCAGCAGTCCGGGAGGCTCCTTCTACGAGCAGTACTTC; cdr3_aa: CASSPGGSFYEQYF
v_call: TRBV29-1; clone_size: once; j_call: TRBJ2-7; cdr3_length: 16; d_call: .; cdr3_nt: TGCAGCGTTGAAGATGGGGAACAGGGAACGGGTTACGAGCAGTACTTC; cdr3_aa: CSVEDGEQGTGYEQYF
v_call: TRBV5-1; clone_size: .; j_call: TRBJ2-7; cdr3_length: 13; d_call: .; cdr3_nt: TGCGCCAGCAGCTATCGGACAGACTACGAGCAGTACTTC; cdr3_aa: CASSYRTDYEQYF
v_call: TRBV18; clone_size: .; j_call: TRBJ1-1; cdr3_length: 13; d_call: .; cdr3_nt: TGTGCCAGCTCACCGCGTCCGAACACTGAAGCTTTCTTT; cdr3_aa: CASSPRPNTEAFF
v_call: TRBV9; clone_size: once; j_call: TRBJ1-1; cdr3_length: 16; d_call: TRBD1; cdr3_nt: TGTGCCAGCAGCCCCCCGGGACAGGGTGGTTGGACTGAAGCTTTCTTT; cdr3_aa: CASSPPGQGGWTEAFF
v_call: TRBV10-3; clone_size: .; j_call: TRBJ2-5; cdr3_length: 14; d_call: .; cdr3_nt: TGTGCCATCAGTGAGTCGGGGGCCGCGGAGACCCAGTACTTC; cdr3_aa: CAISESGAAETQYF
v_call: TRBV20-1; clone_size: .; j_call: TRBJ2-5; cdr3_length: 11; d_call: .; cdr3_nt: TGCAGTGCACGGTTTTCGGGGGAGCAGTACTTC; cdr3_aa: CSARFSGEQYF
v_call: TRBV27; clone_size: .; j_call: TRBJ2-7; cdr3_length: 13; d_call: .; cdr3_nt: TGTGCCAGCAGTTCGGGCAGGGCATACGAGCAGTACTTC; cdr3_aa: CASSSGRAYEQYF
v_call: TRBV7-9; clone_size: .; j_call: TRBJ1-5; cdr3_length: 19; d_call: TRBD1; cdr3_nt: TGTGCCAGCAGCCTCGGGACAGGGAGAGCGGCAGGGCGCAATCAGCCCCAGCATTTT; cdr3_aa: CASSLGTGRAAGRNQPQHF
v_call: TRBV18; clone_size: .; j_call: TRBJ2-7; cdr3_length: 13; d_call: .; cdr3_nt: TGTGCCAGCTCAGGGGAGGTGGGGTACGAGCAGTACTTC; cdr3_aa: CASSGEVGYEQYF
v_call: TRBV6-1; clone_size: once; j_call: TRBJ1-2; cdr3_length: 11; d_call: .; cdr3_nt: TGTGCCAGCAGTTACGGGTGGGGCTACACCTTC; cdr3_aa: CASSYGWGYTF
v_call: TRBV30; clone_size: .; j_call: TRBJ2-7; cdr3_length: 15; d_call: TRBD2; cdr3_nt: TGTGCCTGGGAGAGTGGAGCGGGGGGGACCTACGAGCAGTACTTC; cdr3_aa: CAWESGAGGTYEQYF
v_call: TRBV15; clone_size: .; j_call: TRBJ2-7; cdr3_length: 15; d_call: .; cdr3_nt: TGTGCCACCAGCACCATGCGGGGTAGCTCCTACGAGCAGTACTTC; cdr3_aa: CATSTMRGSSYEQYF
v_call: TRBV29-1; clone_size: .; j_call: TRBJ2-2; cdr3_length: 13; d_call: TRBD1; cdr3_nt: TGCAGCGGGGGGACAGGGGGGACCGGGGAGCTGTTTTTT; cdr3_aa: CSGGTGGTGELFF
v_call: TRBV19; clone_size: .; j_call: TRBJ2-1; cdr3_length: 12; d_call: TRBD2; cdr3_nt: TGTGCCAGTAGAGCGGGGGGTGGTGAGCAGTTCTTC; cdr3_aa: CASRAGGGEQFF
v_call: TRBV29-1; clone_size: .; j_call: TRBJ2-5; cdr3_length: 16; d_call: TRBD2; cdr3_nt: TGCAGCGTTGAAAGCCCCGGGACTAGTGTTGGTGGGACCCAGTACTTC; cdr3_aa: CSVESPGTSVGGTQYF
v_call: TRBV7-2; clone_size: .; j_call: TRBJ1-2; cdr3_length: 14; d_call: TRBD1; cdr3_nt: TGTGCCAGCAGCCTAGGACAGGGGGCATATGGCTACACCTTC; cdr3_aa: CASSLGQGAYGYTF
v_call: TRBV19; clone_size: .; j_call: TRBJ2-1; cdr3_length: 15; d_call: .; cdr3_nt: TGTGCCAGTAGTATTCTGGGCAGCTCCTACAATGAGCAGTTCTTC; cdr3_aa: CASSILGSSYNEQFF
v_call: TRBV15; clone_size: .; j_call: TRBJ2-2; cdr3_length: 14; d_call: .; cdr3_nt: TGTGCCACCAGCAGAGTCCGTCCTCCCGGGGAGCTGTTTTTT; cdr3_aa: CATSRVRPPGELFF
v_call: TRBV10-2; clone_size: .; j_call: TRBJ2-3; cdr3_length: 15; d_call: TRBD1; cdr3_nt: TGCGCCAGCAGTGAGTACAGGGGGGACACAGATACGCAGTATTTT; cdr3_aa: CASSEYRGDTDTQYF
v_call: TRBV7-2; clone_size: once; j_call: TRBJ1-5; cdr3_length: 15; d_call: TRBD1; cdr3_nt: TGTGCCAGCAGCCTCACCGGGACAGGGGGACAGCCCCAGCATTTT; cdr3_aa: CASSLTGTGGQPQHF
v_call: TRBV6-5; clone_size: .; j_call: TRBJ2-5; cdr3_length: 15; d_call: .; cdr3_nt: TGTGCCAGCAGTTTCAACGCGGGGTCTGGAGAGACCCAGTACTTC; cdr3_aa: CASSFNAGSGETQYF
v_call: TRBV27; clone_size: .; j_call: TRBJ2-5; cdr3_length: 14; d_call: TRBD2; cdr3_nt: TGTGCCAGCAGTTTTAGCGGGGGCTCTAAGACCCAGTACTTC; cdr3_aa: CASSFSGGSKTQYF
v_call: TRBV6-1; clone_size: few; j_call: TRBJ2-6; cdr3_length: 16; d_call: TRBD1; cdr3_nt: TGTGCCAGCAGTGTGACAGGGGGCTCTGGGGCCAACGTCCTGACTTTC; cdr3_aa: CASSVTGGSGANVLTF
v_call: TRBV4-1; clone_size: .; j_call: TRBJ2-7; cdr3_length: 15; d_call: TRBD1; cdr3_nt: TGCGCCAGCAGCCAAGTACAGGGGACATCCTACGAGCAGTACTTC; cdr3_aa: CASSQVQGTSYEQYF
v_call: TRBV4-1; clone_size: .; j_call: TRBJ2-2; cdr3_length: 17; d_call: TRBD2; cdr3_nt: TGCGCCAGCAGAGTCGACGCGGGGGGGCCGGGCACCGGGGAGCTGTTTTTT; cdr3_aa: CASRVDAGGPGTGELFF
v_call: TRBV28; clone_size: .; j_call: TRBJ2-7; cdr3_length: 15; d_call: TRBD2; cdr3_nt: TGTGCCAGCATCCGCCGGGGGGTTCAATCCTACGAGCAGTACTTC; cdr3_aa: CASIRRGVQSYEQYF
v_call: TRBV5-1; clone_size: .; j_call: TRBJ2-5; cdr3_length: 14; d_call: .; cdr3_nt: TGCGCCAGCAGCTTAGGCAGGAACGGAGAGACCCAGTACTTC; cdr3_aa: CASSLGRNGETQYF
v_call: TRBV27; clone_size: .; j_call: TRBJ2-3; cdr3_length: 18; d_call: .; cdr3_nt: TGTGCCAGCACCACCTTTTATGGGACTGAACGGAGCACAGATACGCAGTATTTT; cdr3_aa: CASTTFYGTERSTDTQYF
v_call: TRBV5-1; clone_size: once; j_call: TRBJ2-3; cdr3_length: 14; d_call: TRBD2; cdr3_nt: TGCGCCAGCAGCTTGGCGACTAGCGGGGGGGTCCTGTATTTT; cdr3_aa: CASSLATSGGVLYF
v_call: TRBV9; clone_size: .; j_call: TRBJ2-7; cdr3_length: 13; d_call: .; cdr3_nt: TGTGCCAGCAGCGTAGGCGCCTCCTACGAGCAGTACTTC; cdr3_aa: CASSVGASYEQYF
v_call: TRBV4-3; clone_size: few; j_call: TRBJ2-3; cdr3_length: 14; d_call: TRBD2; cdr3_nt: TGCGCCAGCAGCCCGGGACTAGGTGAGGATACGCAGTATTTT; cdr3_aa: CASSPGLGEDTQYF
v_call: TRBV15; clone_size: few; j_call: TRBJ2-7; cdr3_length: 12; d_call: TRBD1; cdr3_nt: TGTGCCACCAGCCGGACAGGGAACGAGCAGTACTTC; cdr3_aa: CATSRTGNEQYF
v_call: TRBV28; clone_size: .; j_call: TRBJ2-3; cdr3_length: 13; d_call: .; cdr3_nt: TGTGCCAGCAGCGCTATCAACACAGATACGCAGTATTTT; cdr3_aa: CASSAINTDTQYF
v_call: TRBV19; clone_size: once; j_call: TRBJ1-4; cdr3_length: 14; d_call: TRBD1; cdr3_nt: TGTGCCAGCGAGGGGGCGGCAACTAATGAAAAACTGTTTTTT; cdr3_aa: CASEGAATNEKLFF
v_call: TRBV6-4; clone_size: .; j_call: TRBJ2-7; cdr3_length: 16; d_call: .; cdr3_nt: TGTGCCAGCAGTGACCCTCGTCGCGACACAACCTACGAGCAGTACTTC; cdr3_aa: CASSDPRRDTTYEQYF
v_call: TRBV6-5; clone_size: .; j_call: TRBJ2-7; cdr3_length: 14; d_call: .; cdr3_nt: TGTGCCAGCAGTTACTTCCGGGATGCCTACGAGCAGTACTTC; cdr3_aa: CASSYFRDAYEQYF
v_call: TRBV18; clone_size: .; j_call: TRBJ2-7; cdr3_length: 15; d_call: TRBD2; cdr3_nt: TGTGCCAGCTCACCAGGACTAGCGGGACCTTATGGGCAGTACTTC; cdr3_aa: CASSPGLAGPYGQYF
v_call: TRBV6-6; clone_size: .; j_call: TRBJ1-6; cdr3_length: 15; d_call: .; cdr3_nt: TGTGCCAGCAGCCTCAGTTGGTCCTATAATTCACCCCTCCACTTT; cdr3_aa: CASSLSWSYNSPLHF
v_call: TRBV19; clone_size: .; j_call: TRBJ2-5; cdr3_length: 14; d_call: .; cdr3_nt: TGTGCCAGTAGTATAACGACAGTCCAAGAGACCCAGTACTTC; cdr3_aa: CASSITTVQETQYF
v_call: TRBV4-2; clone_size: .; j_call: TRBJ2-2; cdr3_length: 15; d_call: TRBD2; cdr3_nt: TGTGCCAGCAGCCAAGCGGGGGGGCCTGCCGGGGAGCTGTTTTTT; cdr3_aa: CASSQAGGPAGELFF
v_call: TRBV7-2; clone_size: .; j_call: TRBJ1-2; cdr3_length: 14; d_call: TRBD1; cdr3_nt: TGTGCCAGCAGCTTTAAGACAGGGGGTTCTGGCTACACCTTC; cdr3_aa: CASSFKTGGSGYTF
v_call: TRBV2; clone_size: .; j_call: TRBJ2-7; cdr3_length: 12; d_call: .; cdr3_nt: TGTGCCAGCAGGAAGGACAGTTACGAGCAGTACTTC; cdr3_aa: CASRKDSYEQYF
v_call: TRBV11-2; clone_size: .; j_call: TRBJ2-1; cdr3_length: 14; d_call: TRBD2; cdr3_nt: TGTGCCAGCAGTCGACTAGCGTATCTCAATGAGCAGTTCTTC; cdr3_aa: CASSRLAYLNEQFF
v_call: TRBV7-6; clone_size: .; j_call: TRBJ1-1; cdr3_length: 13; d_call: TRBD1; cdr3_nt: TGTGCCAGCGGGACAGGGGGGATGGCTGAAGCTTTCTTT; cdr3_aa: CASGTGGMAEAFF
v_call: TRBV6-1; clone_size: .; j_call: TRBJ2-7; cdr3_length: 14; d_call: .; cdr3_nt: TGTGCCAGCAATCCTCCAGGTTCTCACTACGAGCAGTACTTC; cdr3_aa: CASNPPGSHYEQYF
v_call: TRBV4-2; clone_size: .; j_call: TRBJ2-7; cdr3_length: 15; d_call: TRBD1; cdr3_nt: TGTGCCAGCAGCCAAGACCAAACAGGGGGCTACGAGCAGTACTTC; cdr3_aa: CASSQDQTGGYEQYF
v_call: TRBV27; clone_size: once; j_call: TRBJ1-2; cdr3_length: 14; d_call: .; cdr3_nt: TGTGCCAGCAGTTCTAACAGAAACAACTATGGCTACACCTTC; cdr3_aa: CASSSNRNNYGYTF
v_call: TRBV6-5; clone_size: .; j_call: TRBJ1-1; cdr3_length: 14; d_call: .; cdr3_nt: TGTGCCAGCAGCGTTCGGGGGTACGACACTGAAGCTTTCTTT; cdr3_aa: CASSVRGYDTEAFF
v_call: TRBV19; clone_size: .; j_call: TRBJ2-1; cdr3_length: 13; d_call: TRBD1; cdr3_nt: TGTGCCAGTAGTATACCCAGGGGGAATGAGCAGTTCTTC; cdr3_aa: CASSIPRGNEQFF
v_call: TRBV27; clone_size: .; j_call: TRBJ2-3; cdr3_length: 14; d_call: .; cdr3_nt: TGTGCCAGCAGTCCCGGCGGGGGCACAGATACGCAGTATTTT; cdr3_aa: CASSPGGGTDTQYF
v_call: TRBV15; clone_size: .; j_call: TRBJ2-7; cdr3_length: 15; d_call: .; cdr3_nt: TGTGCCACCAGCAGAGTTCAGGGGCACTCCTACGAGCAGTACTTC; cdr3_aa: CATSRVQGHSYEQYF